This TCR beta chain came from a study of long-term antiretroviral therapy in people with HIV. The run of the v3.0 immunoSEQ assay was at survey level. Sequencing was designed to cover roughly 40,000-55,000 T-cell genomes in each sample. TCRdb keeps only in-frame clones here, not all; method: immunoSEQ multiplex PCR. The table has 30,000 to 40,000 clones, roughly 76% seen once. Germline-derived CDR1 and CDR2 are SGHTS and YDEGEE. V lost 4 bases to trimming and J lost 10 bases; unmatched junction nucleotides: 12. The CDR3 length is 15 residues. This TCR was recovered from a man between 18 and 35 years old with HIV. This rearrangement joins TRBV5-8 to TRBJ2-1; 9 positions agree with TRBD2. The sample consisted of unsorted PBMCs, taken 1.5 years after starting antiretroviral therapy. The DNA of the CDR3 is TGTGCCAGCAGCCCCGGGACTAGCAGCCCCTCGGAGCAGTTCTTC. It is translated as CASSPGTSSPSEQFF.